This T cell receptor (beta chain) is from a study of cytomegalovirus exposure and HLA in healthy donors. The study's findings and limits: A later analysis found first-cohort TCR clusters tended to co-occur in the 90 to 150 validation repertoires. Specific recognition of CMV antigens was confirmed in vitro for three chains (all CMV-associated).

V was clipped by 3 bases and J by 7 bases; unmatched bases: 5. The CDR3 runs to 14 residues. CDR1 and CDR2 (germline): SEHNR, FQNEAQ (reference sequence). About this clone: What it recognizes is unknown.

Produced via immunoSEQ multiplex PCR; TCRdb's table is partial and in-frame only. The sample gives 95,000 to 150,000 clones, about 87% of which show up once; about 1.9% is in the top ten. The sample taken for sequencing was PBMCs. The receptor comes from a woman aged 18-30 years in good health and CMV-seronegative. The genes are TRBV7-9 and TRBJ1-1, with 10 nucleotides matching TRBD1. CDR3 region: CASSFGTGVGEAFF. The CDR3 nucleotides read TGTGCCAGCAGCTTCGGGACAGGGGTGGGTGAAGCTTTCTTT. Filled out from reference TRBV7-9 and TRBJ1-1, the complete variable domain reads DTGVSQNPRHKITKRGQNVTFRCDPISEHNRLYWYRQTLGQGPEFLTYFQNEAQLEKSRLLSDRFSAERPKGSFSTLEIQRTEQGDSAMYLCASSFGTGVGEAFFGQGTRLTVV.